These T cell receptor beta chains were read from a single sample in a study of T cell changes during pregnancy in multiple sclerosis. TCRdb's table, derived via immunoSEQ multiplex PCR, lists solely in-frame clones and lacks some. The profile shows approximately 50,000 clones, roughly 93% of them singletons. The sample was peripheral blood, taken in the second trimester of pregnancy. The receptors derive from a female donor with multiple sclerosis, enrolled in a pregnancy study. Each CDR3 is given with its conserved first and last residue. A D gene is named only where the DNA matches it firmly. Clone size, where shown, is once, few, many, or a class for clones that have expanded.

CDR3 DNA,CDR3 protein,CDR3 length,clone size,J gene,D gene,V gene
TGTGCTAGTGGCCCACAAGGGGGGGGAGAGACCCAGTACTTC,CASGPQGGGETQYF,14,NA,TRBJ2-5,NA,TRBV12-5
TGTGCCAGCAGCTCCTACCCTAGGACAGCTGTTAACTATGGCTACACCTTC,CASSSYPRTAVNYGYTF,17,NA,TRBJ1-2,NA,TRBV11-2
TGTGCCAGCAGTTCTCCGACAGGGCCGGATCAGCCCCAGCATTTT,CASSSPTGPDQPQHF,15,once,TRBJ1-5,TRBD1,TRBV28
TGTGCCAGCAGCTTTGGGACAGGGGACGGAGAAAAACTGTTTTTT,CASSFGTGDGEKLFF,15,NA,TRBJ1-4,TRBD1,TRBV7-9
TGTGCCAGCAGCTCTCCCCGGTACGAGCAGTACTTC,CASSSPRYEQYF,12,NA,TRBJ2-7,NA,TRBV28
TGCGCCAGCAGTCGTAATCAGGGAGAGACCCAGTACTTC,CASSRNQGETQYF,13,NA,TRBJ2-5,NA,TRBV5-1
TGTGCCAGCAGCTTAGGACAGGGGAGTGGCTACACCTTC,CASSLGQGSGYTF,13,once,TRBJ1-2,TRBD1,TRBV7-9
TGTGCCAGCAGCTTAACAGGGGGTTCTTACATTCAGTACTTC,CASSLTGGSYIQYF,14,NA,TRBJ2-4,TRBD1,TRBV13
TGTGCCAGCAGTGACCCAGGGAGGGAGACCCAGTACTTC,CASSDPGRETQYF,13,NA,TRBJ2-5,NA,TRBV6-4
TGCGCCAGCCGTCGTACCGGGACAGGGTTGTACGAGCAGTACTTC,CASRRTGTGLYEQYF,15,NA,TRBJ2-7,TRBD1,TRBV5-1
TGCGCCAGCAGTGAGACATCCAATCAGCCCCAGCATTTT,CASSETSNQPQHF,13,NA,TRBJ1-5,NA,TRBV10-2
TGTGCCGTTGGGACAGGCCTAACGCAGTATTTT,CAVGTGLTQYF,11,NA,TRBJ2-3,TRBD1,TRBV19
TGTGCCTGTTCCGGGACAAGTAATTCACCCCTCCACTTT,CACSGTSNSPLHF,13,NA,TRBJ1-6,NA,TRBV30
TGTGCCAGCAGCCAAGAAAAGGGACAGGGGGCGAGGAATGAGCAGTTCTTC,CASSQEKGQGARNEQFF,17,NA,TRBJ2-1,TRBD1,TRBV4-2
TGTGCCACCAGCAGGTGGGGCGGGACAGGGGGGTCCTACGAGCAGTACTTC,CATSRWGGTGGSYEQYF,17,NA,TRBJ2-7,TRBD1,TRBV15
TGTGCCAGCTCACCAGGGGGGAGCAATCAGCCCCAGCATTTT,CASSPGGSNQPQHF,14,NA,TRBJ1-5,NA,TRBV18
TGTGCCAGCAGCGTTGGTGCAGGGGGCATGGCCTACGAGCAGTACTTC,CASSVGAGGMAYEQYF,16,NA,TRBJ2-7,TRBD1,TRBV9
TGTGCCAGCAGCGTAGGACAGGGACACCTAAGGCACACAGATACGCAGTATTTT,CASSVGQGHLRHTDTQYF,18,NA,TRBJ2-3,TRBD1,TRBV9
TGCAGCGTTGAAGGTCCCGGGACAGGGGATAACACCGGGGAGCTGTTTTTT,CSVEGPGTGDNTGELFF,17,NA,TRBJ2-2,TRBD1,TRBV29-1
TGTGCCAGCAGTGAGAGGGGACAGATTGACTATGGCTACACCTTC,CASSERGQIDYGYTF,15,NA,TRBJ1-2,TRBD1,TRBV2
TGTGCCAGCAGTGAAAACGGGGAACAGCCCCAGCATTTT,CASSENGEQPQHF,13,NA,TRBJ1-5,NA,TRBV6-1
TGCGCCAGCAGCCCAGGAGCAGGGGGCGGAAACACCATATATTTT,CASSPGAGGGNTIYF,15,once,TRBJ1-3,TRBD1,TRBV4-1
TGCGCCAGCAGCCAAGATGTAGCGGGCCTCTACGAGCAGTACTTC,CASSQDVAGLYEQYF,15,NA,TRBJ2-7,TRBD2,TRBV4-3
TGTGCCAGCAGCTTGGCCGGGACAGGGAACACCATATATTTT,CASSLAGTGNTIYF,14,NA,TRBJ1-3,TRBD1,TRBV5-4
TGTGCCAGCAGGGATTCCGGGACAGTTAATTCACCCCTCCACTTT,CASRDSGTVNSPLHF,15,NA,TRBJ1-6,TRBD1,TRBV2
TGTGCCAGCAGTTTGCCGGCGGGGGAGACCCAGTACTTC,CASSLPAGETQYF,13,NA,TRBJ2-5,NA,TRBV6-6
TGTGCCATCAGGGCAGGGGGCCTTATGAACACTGAAGCTTTCTTT,CAIRAGGLMNTEAFF,15,NA,TRBJ1-1,TRBD1,TRBV10-3
TGTGCCAGCTCACCACCAGCGGGGGGAGGAGAGACCCAGTACTTC,CASSPPAGGGETQYF,15,NA,TRBJ2-5,TRBD2,TRBV18
TGTGCCAGCAGCTTTGGGACAGCTTCCTACGAGCAGTACTTC,CASSFGTASYEQYF,14,NA,TRBJ2-7,TRBD1,TRBV7-6
TGCGCCAGCAGCTTGTGGGGGGATAATCAGCCCCAGCATTTT,CASSLWGDNQPQHF,14,once,TRBJ1-5,NA,TRBV5-1
TGTGCCAGCAGCTGGGCGGAGGTCTACGAGCAGTACTTC,CASSWAEVYEQYF,13,NA,TRBJ2-7,NA,TRBV5-5
TGCGCCAGCAGCACCGAGGGGGCCTACAATGAGCAGTTCTTC,CASSTEGAYNEQFF,14,NA,TRBJ2-1,NA,TRBV5-1
TGTGCCAGCAGCCAAGATGGCGGGGGGTACGAGCAGTACTTC,CASSQDGGGYEQYF,14,NA,TRBJ2-7,TRBD2,TRBV4-2
TGCGCCAGCAGCTCCACTTCAACTAATGAAAAACTGTTTTTT,CASSSTSTNEKLFF,14,NA,TRBJ1-4,NA,TRBV5-1
TGTGCCAGCAGCTCCTACGGGGGGCCTGGGGCCGGGGAGCTGTTTTTT,CASSSYGGPGAGELFF,16,NA,TRBJ2-2,NA,TRBV7-3
TGTGCCAGCAGCCCCAGACTAGATACCAAAGAGGCCCAGTACTTC,CASSPRLDTKEAQYF,15,NA,TRBJ2-5,NA,TRBV7-2
TGTGCCAGCAGTAATATTAGTCTGGGGGGACAGTATAATTCACCCCTCCACTTT,CASSNISLGGQYNSPLHF,18,once,TRBJ1-6,TRBD1,TRBV2
TGTGCCAGCAGCACCCCTTGGACTAGCGGGGCATACAATGAGCAGTTCTTC,CASSTPWTSGAYNEQFF,17,once,TRBJ2-1,TRBD2,TRBV7-8
TGCGCCAGCAGTGAGGGGGCAACAGATACGCAGTATTTT,CASSEGATDTQYF,13,NA,TRBJ2-3,NA,TRBV10-2
TGTGCCTCCCGGGACAGGGGAGGTAATTCACCCCTCCACTTT,CASRDRGGNSPLHF,14,NA,TRBJ1-6,TRBD1,TRBV15
TGCAGCGTTGAATTTCAGGGCCCTTTACTCTATGGCTACACCTTC,CSVEFQGPLLYGYTF,15,once,TRBJ1-2,NA,TRBV29-1
TGCGCCAGCAGCTTAGATCCCGGGACAGGGGCACGGGAGCAGTACTTC,CASSLDPGTGAREQYF,16,NA,TRBJ2-7,TRBD1,TRBV5-1
TGTGCCACCAGCAGAGTGGGCCCCACGGATACGCAGTATTTT,CATSRVGPTDTQYF,14,NA,TRBJ2-3,NA,TRBV15
TGTGCCAGCAGTTCCCCGACAGCGGGGAATGAAAAACTGTTTTTT,CASSSPTAGNEKLFF,15,few,TRBJ1-4,NA,TRBV6-6
TGTGCCAGCAGCTTAGTTGTGGCTAGCGTGAGCACAGATACGCAGTATTTT,CASSLVVASVSTDTQYF,17,NA,TRBJ2-3,NA,TRBV7-2
TGTGCCAGCAGCCGGACTACAGTTGCAACTAATGAAAAACTGTTTTTT,CASSRTTVATNEKLFF,16,NA,TRBJ1-4,NA,TRBV4-2
TGCGCCAGCAGCCAAGGGCTAGTAGGACAGGGGGTAGGAGAGACCCAGTACTTC,CASSQGLVGQGVGETQYF,18,once,TRBJ2-5,TRBD1,TRBV4-1
TGTGCCAGCAGCAGTAGGGCAGACAGATATAGCAATCAGCCCCAGCATTTT,CASSSRADRYSNQPQHF,17,NA,TRBJ1-5,NA,TRBV2
TGTGCCAGCAGCTTAGCGCAGGGTCTGGGGGCCTCCTATAATTCACCCCTCCACTTT,CASSLAQGLGASYNSPLHF,19,NA,TRBJ1-6,NA,TRBV7-2
TGTGCCAGCACCCTCGGACTCTCTCAAGCTTTCTTT,CASTLGLSQAFF,12,NA,TRBJ1-1,NA,TRBV2
TGCGCCAGCAGCTTGGAACCGGGACTAGCGGGGGGAGATACGCAGTATTTT,CASSLEPGLAGGDTQYF,17,few,TRBJ2-3,TRBD2,TRBV5-1
TGTGCCAGCAAGGGACAGGGGGACTATGGCTACACCTTC,CASKGQGDYGYTF,13,NA,TRBJ1-2,TRBD1,TRBV2
TGTGCCAGCAGCTTGGAGATGCGGCCATATGGCTACACCTTC,CASSLEMRPYGYTF,14,NA,TRBJ1-2,NA,TRBV5-5
TGTGCCAGCAGTTACAGGGGCTTTAATGAAAAACTGTTTTTT,CASSYRGFNEKLFF,14,NA,TRBJ1-4,TRBD1,TRBV2
TGTGCCAGCAGCTTGGACAGTGTCTATGGCTACACCTTC,CASSLDSVYGYTF,13,NA,TRBJ1-2,NA,TRBV5-4
TGCGCCAGCAGCTCCGCGGGACAGGGAAAGACCCAGTACTTC,CASSSAGQGKTQYF,14,NA,TRBJ2-5,TRBD1,TRBV5-1
TGTGCCTGGAGCGGGGGGTCCCTTAGCAATCAGCCCCAGCATTTT,CAWSGGSLSNQPQHF,15,NA,TRBJ1-5,NA,TRBV30
TGTGCCAGCAGCCCACGACAGGGGATTGAAGCTTTCTTT,CASSPRQGIEAFF,13,once,TRBJ1-1,TRBD1,TRBV2